This T cell receptor (beta chain) is drawn from a study of blood T cells in healthy people across ages. It was with a sample-barcoded 5' primer and a J-beta primer mix that a second PCR of roughly 7 to 12 cycles was run. TCRdb itself ran the 5' RACE reads through MiXCR, one entry per CDR3 protein. The sample has some 900,000 distinct CDR3 sequences, about 48% seen once; the top ten hold about an eighth. The CDR3 consists of 14 residues. The germline V gene has CDR1 MNHEY and CDR2 SVGAGI. Trimming stripped 0 bases from V and 3 bases from J, with 8 bases between. The sample consisted of blood. The sequence derives from a young man in good health. V gene TRBV6-5 combines with J gene TRBJ2-5; possible D gene TRBD1, 5 bases. CDR3 bases: TGTGCCAGCAGTTACTCGACCAGGGAAGAGACCCAGTACTTC. Amino acids: CASSYSTREETQYF.